The 26 T cell receptor beta chains presented below share a single source sample, sequenced in a study of radiation and T cells in renal cell carcinoma. Time point of the sample: baseline pretreatment blood. Treatment of the sample: 15 Gy SBRT to primary tumor, nephrectomy 4 weeks later. The protocol was immunoSEQ multiplex PCR, while the TCRdb copy is restricted to in-frame clones and leaves out a portion. Of 130,000 or so clones in the sample, less than 90% were seen once. The sequencing here drew on blood, taken from a patient whose treatment included radiotherapy and nephrectomy. These receptors originate from a woman in her forties or fifties with renal cell carcinoma.

The chain combines TRBV30 with TRBJ1-6; possible D gene TRBD1, 6 bases. CDR1 is GTSNPN and CDR2 is SVGIG in the germline V gene (reference sequence). This CDR3 spans 16 amino acids. V gave up 3 bases and J gave up 0 bases, with 12 bases separating them. The DNA of the CDR3 is TGTGCCTGGAGCTCCAGGGGTAGCTCCTATAATTCACCCCTCCACTTT. It translates to CAWSSRGSSYNSPLHF.

The chain joins TRBV5-6 to TRBJ1-4, with D perhaps matching TRBD1 (6 bases). This CDR3 has 14 amino acids. Trimming removed 4 bases at V and 0 bases at J, with 7 bases between. Germline values: CDR1 SGHDT, CDR2 YYEEEE. In DNA, the CDR3 is TGTGCCAGCAGCCCAGGGGCAACTAATGAAAAACTGTTTTTT. Translation gives CASSPGATNEKLFF.

This clone has just one count. The chain combines TRBV10-3 with TRBJ1-4; D may be TRBD1 (5 bases). This CDR3 comprises 14 residues. Per germline, CDR1 ENHRY and CDR2 SYGVKD. V lost 7 bases, J lost 0 bases, and 9 bases lay in between. This CDR3 is CAIKGQATNEKLFF. CDR3 bases: TGTGCCATCAAGGGGCAAGCAACTAATGAAAAACTGTTTTTT.

This chain connects TRBV4-1 to TRBJ2-3; no clear D. CDR3 length: 14 residues. Trimming stripped 0 bases from V and 6 bases from J, with 10 bases between. The germline CDR1 and CDR2 sequences are MGHRA and YSYEKL. The CDR3 region is CASSQDTFGDTQYF. The CDR3 region has the DNA TGCGCCAGCAGCCAAGATACGTTTGGGGATACGCAGTATTTT.

The gene calls are TRBV9 and TRBJ1-5; the D gene is possibly TRBD1 (5 bases). CDR1 is SGDLS, CDR2 YYNGEE, per germline. The CDR3 is made up of 16 amino acids. Trimming cost V 0 bases and J 2 bases, with 12 bases left between them. The CDR3, as DNA: TGTGCCAGCAGCGTAGGGTCAACAGGTCGCAATCAGCCCCAGCATTTT. This gives the protein CASSVGSTGRNQPQHF.

The chain is built from TRBV6-5 and TRBJ1-1, with 8 nucleotides matching TRBD1. Germline V gene data show CDR1 as MNHEY and CDR2 as SVGAGI. The CDR3 has 14 residues. V gave up 5 bases and J gave up 1 base; unmatched junction bases: 3. CDR3 protein: CASSTQGGNTEAFF. The CDR3 region has the DNA TGTGCCAGCAGTACACAGGGGGGGAACACTGAAGCTTTCTTT.

The chain carries TRBV19 and TRBJ1-2; D is unclear. The germline gives CDR1 LNHDA, CDR2 SQIVND (reference sequence). The CDR3 length is 15 residues. The V and J ends lost 1 base and 4 bases respectively, with 13 bases between them. As DNA, the CDR3 is TGTGCCAGTAGTATAGCCCCGGAGAGGAGCTATGGCTACACCTTC. Translation gives CASSIAPERSYGYTF.

CDR3 sequence (DNA): TGTGCCAGCAGTGACTCTTATGGGGCCGAGCAGTACTTC. It specifies CASSDSYGAEQYF. J is TRBJ2-7 and V is TRBV6-4, with D perhaps matching TRBD1 (5 bases). CDR3 size: 13 residues. V was shortened by 0 bases and J by 6 bases, with 9 bases between the two germline ends. Germline lookup yields CDR1 MRHNA and CDR2 SNTAGT.

This rearrangement joins TRBV7-8 to TRBJ1-1, with 8 bases identical to TRBD1. Looked up from germline, CDR1 is SGHVS and CDR2 is FQNEAQ. V trimming: 3 bases; J trimming: 4 bases; junction bases outside the gene matches: 4. There are 14 residues in the CDR3. Here the CDR3 reads CASSFGQGGTEAFF. The CDR3 DNA is TGTGCCAGCAGCTTTGGACAGGGAGGCACTGAAGCTTTCTTT. Full variable domain (outside the CDR3, taken from reference TRBV7-8 and TRBJ1-1): GAGVSQSPRYKVAKRGQDVALRCDPISGHVSLFWYQQALGQGPEFLTYFQNEAQLDKSGLPSDRFFAERPEGSVSTLKIQRTQQEDSAVYLCASSFGQGGTEAFFGQGTRLTVV.

The rearrangement links TRBV19 to TRBJ1-1; no firm D call. The CDR3 has 15 amino acids. The germline gives CDR1 LNHDA, CDR2 SQIVND (reference sequence). V lost 3 bases to trimming and J lost 1 base, with 12 bases between them. CDR3 in amino acids: CASSMAGWGNTEAFF. In nucleotides, the CDR3 is TGTGCCAGTAGTATGGCAGGCTGGGGGAACACTGAAGCTTTCTTT. The full variable domain, with the rest looked up from reference TRBV19 and TRBJ1-1, is DGGITQSPKYLFRKEGQNVTLSCEQNLNHDAMYWYRQDPGQGLRLIYYSQIVNDFQKGDIAEGYSVSREKKESFPLTVTSAQKNPTAFYLCASSMAGWGNTEAFFGQGTRLTVV.

The rearrangement uses TRBV30 and TRBJ1-5; 8 bases agree with TRBD1. The germline CDR1 and CDR2 sequences are GTSNPN and SVGIG (reference sequence). The CDR3 sequence is 15 residues long. The ends lost 2 bases at V and 5 bases at J; junction bases unmatched: 8. CDR3 sequence: CAWSPGQGWDQPQHF. The CDR3 DNA reads as TGTGCCTGGAGTCCTGGACAGGGATGGGATCAGCCCCAGCATTTT.

The chain employs TRBV5-1 and TRBJ1-1; 7 bases match TRBD1. The V gene end was trimmed by 4 bases and the J gene end by 8 bases; junction bases not matched to a gene: 8. The germline CDR1 and CDR2 sequences are SGHRS and YFSETQ. The CDR3 loop spans 13 amino acids. The CDR3 sequence: CASSIDRAGEAFF. The CDR3, as DNA: TGCGCCAGCAGCATCGACAGGGCCGGGGAAGCTTTCTTT.

The V gene is TRBV6-1, the J gene TRBJ1-1; 8 bases are shared with TRBD1. This CDR3 is 14 amino acids long. V shed 9 bases and J 3 bases; nucleotides not matched to a gene: 9. Germline V CDR1 and CDR2: MNHNS, SASEGT. In nucleotides, the CDR3 is TGTGCCAGTAGGGACAGGCCGCGGGACACTGAAGCTTTCTTT. Protein: CASRDRPRDTEAFF.

This chain uses TRBV4-1 with TRBJ1-3; perhaps TRBD1 as D (5 bases). Trimming left V 2 bases short and J 0 bases short, with 14 bases between. Germline assignment: CDR1 MGHRA and CDR2 YSYEKL. This CDR3 spans 17 amino acids. This CDR3 reads CASSQPIGQSSGNTIYF. The CDR3 bases are TGCGCCAGCAGCCAACCGATCGGACAAAGCTCTGGAAACACCATATATTTT.

This chain links TRBV6-4 with TRBJ2-1, with a possible D match to TRBD2 (5 bases). V was shortened by 2 bases and J by 6 bases, with 8 bases between the two germline ends. The germline V gene encodes CDR1 MRHNA and CDR2 SNTAGT. This CDR3 comprises 13 residues. The CDR3 is CASSDTSSNEQFF. The CDR3 DNA reads TGTGCCAGCAGTGACACTAGTTCCAATGAGCAGTTCTTC.

The chain employs TRBV28 and TRBJ2-1; D unresolved. This CDR3 spans 13 amino acids. Trimming left V 2 bases short and J 2 bases short, with 4 bases between. Germline values: CDR1 MDHEN, CDR2 SYDVKM. The CDR3: CASSLQTYNEQFF. The CDR3 nucleotides read TGTGCCAGCAGTTTACAGACCTACAATGAGCAGTTCTTC.

The chain carries TRBV9 and TRBJ2-1, with D unresolved. Trimming left V 1 base short and J 0 bases short, with 14 bases between. Germline V CDR1 and CDR2: SGDLS, YYNGEE. This CDR3 region has 17 residues. CDR3 sequence (DNA): TGTGCCAGCAGCGTACCCAAGGGTGGTAGCTCCTACAATGAGCAGTTCTTC. Translation: CASSVPKGGSSYNEQFF. Complete variable domain (other parts from reference TRBV9 and TRBJ2-1): DSGVTQTPKHLITATGQRVTLRCSPRSGDLSVYWYQQSLDQGLQFLIQYYNGEERAKGNILERFSAQQFPDLHSELNLSSLELGDSALYFCASSVPKGGSSYNEQFFGPGTRLTVL.

V and J are TRBV5-6 and TRBJ2-7; TRBD1 might be the D (5 bases). V was pared by 2 bases and J by 3 bases, with 9 bases between. CDR3 length: 13 residues. CDR1 SGHDT and CDR2 YYEEEE come from the germline V gene. The CDR3 here is CASSFTDNYEQYF. The CDR3 DNA reads TGTGCCAGCAGCTTCACGGACAACTACGAGCAGTACTTC.

V usage is TRBV7-2 and J usage is TRBJ2-5, with 11 bases aligning to TRBD2. Near its end, the DNA agrees better with TRBJ2-4, so the J call may be wrong. The CDR3 is 14 residues long. Germline CDR1 and CDR2: SGHTA and FQGNSA. The CDR3, as DNA: TGTGCCAGCAGCCCTACTAGCGGGAGTCTCATTCAGTACTTC. Protein sequence: CASSPTSGSLIQYF.

J is TRBJ1-5 and V is TRBV7-2, with D unresolved. CDR3 length equals 14 residues. The germline CDR1 and CDR2 sequences are SGHTA and FQGNSA. Trimming stripped 3 bases from V and 7 bases from J, with 13 bases between. CDR3 sequence reads: CASSLLDTGQPQHF. The CDR3, as DNA: TGTGCCAGCAGCTTGCTCGATACGGGACAGCCCCAGCATTTT. Full variable domain (remainder filled in from reference TRBV7-2 and TRBJ1-5): GAGVSQSPSNKVTEKGKDVELRCDPISGHTALYWYRQSLGQGLEFLIYFQGNSAPDKSGLPSDRFSAERTGGSVSTLTIQRTQQEDSAVYLCASSLLDTGQPQHFGDGTRLSIL.

The chain links TRBV20-1 to TRBJ2-3; D call uncertain. The V end was cut by 5 bases, the J end by 8 bases, with 11 bases between. The CDR3 runs to 11 residues. CDR1 and CDR2 (germline): DFQATT, SNEGSKA (reference sequence). The CDR3 DNA is TGCAGTGCTGGGTCCTCGGGTACGCAGTATTTT. As protein: CSAGSSGTQYF.

This clone turned up a few times. The V gene is TRBV2, the J gene TRBJ2-1; D is ambiguous. The V end lost 8 bases, the J end lost 8 bases, and 1 base lay between the germline ends. The germline gives CDR1 SNHLY, CDR2 FYNNEI. This CDR3 is built from 8 residues. The DNA of the CDR3 is TGTGCCAGCTATGAGCAGTTCTTC. Translated: CASYEQFF.

The chain has TRBV7-2 and TRBJ2-4; 7 nucleotides agree with TRBD1. The CDR3 sequence is 16 residues long. CDR1 and CDR2 from the germline V gene are SGHTA and FQGNSA. Trimming at V came to 5 bases and at J to 0 bases, leaving 7 bases not matched to a gene. CDR3 in DNA: TGTGCCAGCAGCGAATTGACAGGGCTAGCCAAAAACATTCAGTACTTC. Translating it yields CASSELTGLAKNIQYF. Drawing the rest from reference TRBV7-2 and TRBJ2-4, the complete variable domain is GAGVSQSPSNKVTEKGKDVELRCDPISGHTALYWYRQSLGQGLEFLIYFQGNSAPDKSGLPSDRFSAERTGGSVSTLTIQRTQQEDSAVYLCASSELTGLAKNIQYFGAGTRLSVL.

This chain joins TRBV27 and TRBJ2-3, with 9 bases that match TRBD1. The germline gives CDR1 MNHEY, CDR2 SMNVEV (reference sequence). Germline trimming cut 3 bases from V and 3 bases from J; bases unmatched to any gene: 4. This CDR3 has 15 residues. CDR3 region: CASSFGQGSTDTQYF. CDR3 bases: TGTGCCAGCAGTTTCGGACAGGGGTCGACAGATACGCAGTATTTT.

The chain uses TRBV5-1 and TRBJ1-1; TRBD1 might be the D (6 bases). Germline CDR1 reads SGHRS; CDR2 reads YFSETQ. With 2 bases removed from V and 10 bases from J, the gap between germline ends came to 18 bases. The CDR3 is made up of 14 amino acids. The CDR3 DNA reads as TGCGCCAGCAGCTTAGGACACAGGGAGGGTGGAGCTTTCTTT. Its protein product is CASSLGHREGGAFF. Looking up the rest from reference TRBV5-1 and TRBJ1-1 gives the full variable domain: KAGVTQTPRYLIKTRGQQVTLSCSPISGHRSVSWYQQTPGQGLQFLFEYFSETQRNKGNFPGRFSGRQFSNSRSEMNVSTLELGDSALYLCASSLGHREGGAFFGQGTRLTVV.

V usage is TRBV27 and J usage is TRBJ1-2, with 7 bases identical to TRBD1. CDR1 and CDR2 (germline): MNHEY, SMNVEV (reference sequence). The CDR3 covers 15 residues. V trimming: 4 bases; J trimming: 6 bases; junction bases outside the gene matches: 11. The CDR3 sequence: CASSYRDSSYDGYTF. The CDR3 DNA follows: TGTGCCAGCAGTTACCGGGACAGTTCCTATGATGGCTACACCTTC.